The 16 T cell receptor beta chains below were found in one sample sequenced in a study of blood T cell repertoires in COVID-19 (dated by TCRdb to the early 2020s). Preparation of the library involved the immunoSEQ multiplex PCR assay. TCRdb obtained this table from immuneACCESS and retained in-frame rearrangements with V and J assigned. These tables miss some clones; where compared with another copy, unresolved V genes account for less than half of the shortfall, and the remainder is unexplained. The sample table holds about 190,000 clones, of which 78% were seen once. The top ten hold around 2.8% of the sample. The sequencing sample was made of peripheral blood. These receptors all come from a woman of 80 years or more with active or convalescent COVID-19.

The V call is TRBV5-1, the J call TRBJ1-1, with D possibly matching TRBD1 (5 bases). CDR3 length: 15 residues. CDR1 and CDR2 from the germline V gene are SGHRS and YFSETQ. Trimming pared 1 base from V and 3 bases from J, leaving 13 bases between. CDR3 in DNA: TGCGCCAGCAGCTTGCAACCAGACAGTCACACTGAAGCTTTCTTT. Protein: CASSLQPDSHTEAFF.

The chain is built from TRBV12-3 or TRBV12-4 and TRBJ2-2; D is perhaps TRBD1 (6 bases). Trimming left V 4 bases short and J 13 bases short, with 10 bases between. The CDR3 has 11 residues. CDR3 DNA sequence: TGTGCCAGCAGTTACACCAGGGGGCTGTTTTTT. This translates into CASSYTRGLFF.

The chain combines TRBV19 with TRBJ2-1, with a possible D match to TRBD2 (6 bases). Germline CDR1 LNHDA, CDR2 SQIVND (reference sequence). Trimming took off 3 bases at V and 0 bases at J, with 9 bases between the two ends. This CDR3 region has 15 residues. The CDR3 bases are TGTGCCAGTAGTATCGCGGGGAACTCCTACAATGAGCAGTTCTTC. Protein: CASSIAGNSYNEQFF.

This clone was seen more than once but under ten times. The chain joins TRBV3-1 (or the pseudogene TRBV3-2) to TRBJ2-3; 13 nucleotides line up with TRBD2. This CDR3 has 16 amino acids. The germline V gene has CDR1 LGHDT and CDR2 YNNKEL (reference sequence). J gave up 5 bases and V 4 bases, and 6 bases lay outside the gene matches. CDR3 amino acids: CASSRLLAGGKDTQYF. CDR3 nucleotide sequence: TGTGCCAGCAGCCGGTTACTAGCGGGGGGGAAAGATACGCAGTATTTT.

The chain links TRBV6-5 to TRBJ1-3; D is perhaps TRBD1 (5 bases). Deletions cut 6 bases from V and 0 bases from J, with 12 bases between. The CDR3 covers 15 residues. The germline CDR1 and CDR2 sequences are MNHEY and SVGAGI. Here the CDR3 reads CASRHPGPSGNTIYF. In DNA form, the CDR3 reads TGTGCCAGCAGGCATCCAGGGCCCTCTGGAAACACCATATATTTT.

The J gene is TRBJ1-5, the V gene TRBV6-5; no definite D call. The CDR3 is 14 residues long. V dropped 6 bases and J dropped 4 bases, with 13 bases sitting between them. Germline CDR1 and CDR2: MNHEY and SVGAGI. The CDR3 reads CASSGVQANQPQHF. CDR3 DNA: TGTGCCAGCAGCGGGGTCCAAGCGAATCAGCCCCAGCATTTT.

The V gene is TRBV27, the J gene TRBJ2-6; 10 bases fit TRBD1. With V trimmed by 3 bases and J by 1 base, 3 bases remained unmatched. The CDR3 contains 17 residues. Germline loops: CDR1 MNHEY, CDR2 SMNVEV (reference sequence). This CDR3 reads CASSFRTGGSGANVLTF. The CDR3 DNA follows: TGTGCCAGCAGTTTCAGGACAGGGGGGTCTGGGGCCAACGTCCTGACTTTC.

This clone was picked up a small number of times. The J gene is TRBJ2-7, the V gene TRBV18; tentative D call: TRBD2 (6 bases). This CDR3 contains 14 residues. CDR1 KGHSH and CDR2 LQKENI come from the germline V gene. V was pared by 2 bases and J by 0 bases, with 8 bases between. CDR3 sequence: CASSPGGSSYEQYF. For the CDR3, the DNA is TGTGCCAGCTCACCAGGAGGGAGCTCCTACGAGCAGTACTTC.

The J gene is TRBJ1-3, the V gene TRBV3-1 (or the pseudogene TRBV3-2), with D unclear. CDR1 and CDR2 from the germline V gene are LGHDT and YNNKEL (reference sequence). The CDR3 loop spans 16 amino acids. V was shortened by 4 bases and J by 2 bases, with 15 bases between the two germline ends. This chain's CDR3 is CASSLRASLTGNTIYF. In DNA, the CDR3 is TGTGCCAGCAGCCTTAGAGCTAGCCTAACTGGAAACACCATATATTTT.

The V and J genes are TRBV7-2 and TRBJ1-2; D remains ambiguous. Germline CDR1 SGHTA, CDR2 FQGNSA. Between the trimmed V and J ends, which lost 5 bases and 4 bases, there was a span of 11 bases. The CDR3 consists of 13 residues. CDR3 nucleotide sequence: TGTGCCAGCAGCACGTCAGGATTCTATGGCTACACCTTC. It is translated as CASSTSGFYGYTF.

The chain employs TRBV5-1 and TRBJ2-7; D may be TRBD2 (5 bases). Germline CDR1 is SGHRS and CDR2 is YFSETQ. CDR3 length equals 13 residues. The V end lost 0 bases, the J end lost 4 bases, and 8 bases lay between the germline ends. CDR3 sequence reads: CASSLGTFYEQYF. CDR3 DNA: TGCGCCAGCAGCTTGGGGACTTTTTACGAGCAGTACTTC.

The chain has TRBV9 and TRBJ2-3; 9 nucleotides match TRBD1. Germline CDR1 reads SGDLS; CDR2 reads YYNGEE. The CDR3 runs to 17 residues. J was trimmed by 2 bases and V by 6 bases; bases with no gene match: 13. CDR3 in DNA: TGTGCCAGCACCAACAGGGGGCGAGCGGGTGTCACAGATACGCAGTATTTT. Residues: CASTNRGRAGVTDTQYF.

The CDR3 sequence: CASSFIAGISYEQYF. DNA of the CDR3: TGTGCCAGCAGTTTCATAGCGGGGATATCCTACGAGCAGTACTTC. V usage is TRBV7-9 and J usage is TRBJ2-7, with 8 bases fitting TRBD2. This CDR3 contains 15 residues. V was pared by 6 bases and J by 1 base, with 8 bases of the junction left unmatched. Germline V CDR1 and CDR2: SEHNR, FQNEAQ (reference sequence).

This CDR3 reads CATSTGEASGVGETQYF. The CDR3 region has the DNA TGTGCCACCTCTACAGGAGAGGCTAGCGGGGTAGGGGAGACCCAGTACTTC. The chain couples TRBV19 to TRBJ2-5; TRBD2 aligns across 9 bases. Germline trimming cut 10 bases from V and 5 bases from J; bases unmatched to any gene: 20. Germline CDR1 is LNHDA and CDR2 is SQIVND (reference sequence). CDR3 length: 17 amino acids. Based on the CDR3 plus reference TRBV19 and TRBJ2-5, the full variable domain is DGGITQSPKYLFRKEGQNVTLSCEQNLNHDAMYWYRQDPGQGLRLIYYSQIVNDFQKGDIAEGYSVSREKKESFPLTVTSAQKNPTAFYLCATSTGEASGVGETQYFGPGTRLLVL.

The genes are TRBV6-6 and TRBJ2-1; 7 nucleotides line up with TRBD2. The germline CDR1 and CDR2 sequences are MNHNY and SVGAGI (reference sequence). The CDR3 is made up of 13 amino acids. Trimming removed 6 bases from V and 2 bases from J; junction bases left unmatched: 1. The CDR3 coding sequence is TGTGCCAGCAGGGGGGGGACCTACAATGAGCAGTTCTTC. It codes for CASRGGTYNEQFF.

The chain links TRBV7-2 to TRBJ2-1; D is undetermined. CDR3 size: 16 residues. Trimming stripped 1 base from V and 1 base from J, with 11 bases between. Per germline, CDR1 SGHTA and CDR2 FQGNSA. The CDR3 DNA reads as TGTGCCAGCAGCTTAGTTTTCGAGCTTTCCTACAATGAGCAGTTCTTC. Translation gives CASSLVFELSYNEQFF.